The 11 T cell receptor beta chains presented below share a single source sample, sequenced in a study of blood T cell repertoires in COVID-19. TCRdb's table, derived via immunoSEQ multiplex PCR, lists solely in-frame clones and lacks some. This table has 150,000 to 200,000 clones, around 85% appearing once. The sample consisted of peripheral blood. These TCRs come from a man between 60 and 75 years old with active or convalescent COVID-19.

The chain uses TRBV6-5 and TRBJ2-2, with D perhaps TRBD1 (5 bases). The germline CDR1 and CDR2 sequences are MNHEY and SVGAGI. The CDR3 runs 16 residues. V was clipped by 4 bases and J by 6 bases, with 18 bases between them. CDR3 loop: CASSFMQGVLAGELFF. For the CDR3, the DNA is TGTGCCAGCAGTTTTATGCAGGGTGTCCTCGCCGGGGAGCTGTTTTTT.

The V call is TRBV15, the J call TRBJ1-5, with 7 nucleotides matching TRBD1. With V trimmed by 5 bases and J by 5 bases, 9 bases remained unmatched. There are 15 residues in the CDR3. Germline-derived CDR1 and CDR2 are LNHNV and YYDKDF (reference sequence). In DNA form, the CDR3 reads TGTGCCACCAGCGGGGTAGGGGGCGTTTATCAGCCCCAGCATTTT. Residues: CATSGVGGVYQPQHF.

This chain links TRBV7-2 with TRBJ1-2; the match to TRBD1 covers 8 bases. Germline CDR1 SGHTA, CDR2 FQGNSA. The CDR3 covers 15 residues. V lost 3 bases to trimming and J lost 4 bases; unmatched junction nucleotides: 7. CDR3 in DNA: TGTGCCAGCAGCTTGTGGGGACAGGCGTCCTATGGCTACACCTTC. Encoded protein: CASSLWGQASYGYTF. Filled out from reference TRBV7-2 and TRBJ1-2, the complete variable domain reads GAGVSQSPSNKVTEKGKDVELRCDPISGHTALYWYRQSLGQGLEFLIYFQGNSAPDKSGLPSDRFSAERTGGSVSTLTIQRTQQEDSAVYLCASSLWGQASYGYTFGSGTRLTVV.

This chain joins TRBV5-1 and TRBJ2-2; perhaps TRBD2 as D (6 bases). The germline gives CDR1 SGHRS, CDR2 YFSETQ. This CDR3 has 16 amino acids. The V end was cut by 1 base, the J end by 0 bases, with 10 bases between. CDR3 region: CASSLWEASNTGELFF. The DNA for the CDR3 is TGCGCCAGCAGCTTGTGGGAGGCCTCGAACACCGGGGAGCTGTTTTTT.

Only a few counts were recorded for this clone. The J gene is TRBJ2-2, the V gene TRBV9; tentatively, D is TRBD1 (6 bases). The length of the CDR3 is 16 residues. Germline V gives CDR1 SGDLS, CDR2 YYNGEE. Trimming took 4 bases from V and 4 from J, leaving 17 bases between them. This chain's CDR3 is CASSPPPTGSTGELFF. The CDR3 DNA follows: TGTGCCAGCAGCCCCCCACCGACAGGTAGCACCGGGGAGCTGTTTTTT.

This clone came up a few times. The chain joins TRBV3-1 (or the pseudogene TRBV3-2) to TRBJ1-1, with 7 bases aligning to TRBD1. The CDR3 is made up of 13 amino acids. V was pared by 6 bases and J by 4 bases, with 5 bases of the junction left unmatched. In germline, CDR1 is LGHDT, CDR2 YNNKEL (reference sequence). CDR3 bases: TGTGCCAGCAGTCCCAGGGGGAGCACTGAAGCTTTCTTT. This translates into CASSPRGSTEAFF.

The chain is built from TRBV5-1 and TRBJ2-2, with D hard to call. Germline V CDR1 and CDR2: SGHRS, YFSETQ. V was pared by 0 bases and J by 1 base, with 7 bases between. The CDR3 sequence is 15 residues long. CDR3 bases: TGCGCCAGCAGCTTGGAGTCAGGGAACACCGGGGAGCTGTTTTTT. It is translated as CASSLESGNTGELFF.

A note on this clone: An end of the junction does not agree with germline; a read error may underlie this. The genes are TRBV2 and TRBJ2-7, with 7 bases lining up with TRBD2. This CDR3 has 8 amino acids. Germline V CDR1 and CDR2: SNHLY, FYNNEI. DNA of the CDR3: TGTGCCAGCGGGACTACCTTCTTC. Its translation: CASGTTFF.

This rearrangement joins TRBV2 to TRBJ2-7; 12 bases fit TRBD1. The V segment lost 6 bases and the J segment 7 bases; nucleotides outside the gene matches: 10. Germline loops: CDR1 SNHLY, CDR2 FYNNEI. This CDR3 has 15 amino acids. The CDR3 loop reads CASRPPGQGAWEQYF. Here the CDR3 DNA reads TGTGCCAGCAGGCCACCGGGACAGGGGGCTTGGGAGCAGTACTTC.

The chain has TRBV30 and TRBJ1-2; TRBD1 matches 8 bases. Germline trimming cut 4 bases from V and 7 bases from J; bases unmatched to any gene: 14. The CDR3 sequence is 15 residues long. Germline-derived CDR1 and CDR2 are GTSNPN and SVGIG (reference sequence). For the CDR3, the DNA is TGTGCCTGGATGGTCAAGAGAGACAGGGGATGTGGCTACACCTTC. Its protein is CAWMVKRDRGCGYTF. The full variable domain, its missing parts supplied by reference TRBV30 and TRBJ1-2, is SQTIHQWPATLVQPVGSPLSLECTVEGTSNPNLYWYRQAAGRGLQLLFYSVGIGQISSEVPQNLSASRPQDRQFILSSKKLLLSDSGFYLCAWMVKRDRGCGYTFGSGTRLTVV.

J is TRBJ1-5 and V is TRBV6-5; D may be TRBD1 (6 bases). The CDR3 totals 13 residues. With 7 bases removed from V and 4 bases from J, the gap between germline ends came to 11 bases. CDR1 MNHEY and CDR2 SVGAGI come from the germline V gene. In DNA form, the CDR3 reads TGTGCCAGCATGACAGGTATTAATCAGCCCCAGCATTTT. This encodes CASMTGINQPQHF.